These 10 T cell receptor beta chains were sequenced from one sample in a study of post-analysis software for immune sequencing data. Antigen specificity for these receptors is unknown. cDNA libraries for TCR beta contained unique molecular identifiers. MiXCR, applied by TCRdb to the PCR reads, yields one record per CDR3 protein. The table records 250,000 to 300,000 distinct CDR3 sequences, 30% to 45% of them present only once. Whole-study findings and limits: TRBV5-6, TRBV5-1 and TRBV20-1 were among four to six TRBV segments more frequent in patients than controls.

Sequences were obtained from blood. Receptors originate from a girl aged 10 to 17 with multiple sclerosis.

The V call is TRBV20-1, the J call TRBJ2-3; D remains unclear. Germline V gene data show CDR1 as DFQATT and CDR2 as SNEGSKA (reference sequence). Trimming pared 5 bases from V and 4 bases from J, leaving 19 bases between. The CDR3 has 15 amino acids. The CDR3 reads CSARPRSHIADTQYF. The CDR3, as DNA: TGCAGTGCTCGCCCTCGGTCCCATATCGCAGATACGCAGTATTTT.

CDR3 DNA sequence: TGTGCCAGCAGCCAAGATCGGGGGAGGATCTCTGGAAACACCATATATTTT. Translation: CASSQDRGRISGNTIYF. The chain carries TRBV3-1 and TRBJ1-3, with D possibly matching TRBD1 (5 bases). The ends were cut back, 0 bases at V and 0 bases at J, with 12 bases in the middle. The CDR3 extends over 17 amino acids. Germline loops: CDR1 LGHDT, CDR2 YNNKEL (reference sequence).

As for this clonotype: This may arise from a read error, as a much more abundant clone is one base away. The genes are TRBV4-1 and TRBJ2-1; TRBD2 matches 7 bases. The CDR3 totals 15 residues. The germline V gene encodes CDR1 MGHRA and CDR2 YSYEKL. The DNA for the CDR3 is TGCGCCAGCAGCCATTGGCGGGAGCCCTACAATGAGCGGTTCTTC. The encoded protein is CASSHWREPYNERFF.

The chain combines TRBV5-1 with TRBJ2-4; D may match TRBD1 or TRBD2 (6 bases each). TRBJ2-7 matches the DNA end more closely, so the J call is doubtful. The germline V gene has CDR1 SGHRS and CDR2 YFSETQ. The CDR3 consists of 14 residues. The DNA of the CDR3 is TGCGCCAGCAGCTTGGAGGGGGGTGGCCACGAGCAGTACTTC. Residues: CASSLEGGGHEQYF.

This clonotype was recorded many times. V usage is TRBV5-1 and J usage is TRBJ1-2; 8 positions match TRBD1. This CDR3 has 14 residues. The ends lost 4 bases at V and 4 bases at J; junction bases unmatched: 6. CDR1 SGHRS and CDR2 YFSETQ come from the germline V gene. The chain's CDR3 is CASSSSDRAYGYTF. In nucleotides, the CDR3 is TGCGCCAGCAGCAGCTCGGACAGGGCCTATGGCTACACCTTC. The full variable domain, in which reference TRBV5-1 and TRBJ1-2 provide the parts outside the CDR3, is KAGVTQTPRYLIKTRGQQVTLSCSPISGHRSVSWYQQTPGQGLQFLFEYFSETQRNKGNFPGRFSGRQFSNSRSEMNVSTLELGDSALYLCASSSSDRAYGYTFGSGTRLTVV.

This clonotype was seen ten or more times. The chain is built from TRBV20-1 and TRBJ2-5, with 13 bases aligning to TRBD2. V gave up 6 bases and J gave up 3 bases; unmatched junction bases: 7. The length of the CDR3 is 15 residues. The V gene's germline CDR1 is DFQATT and CDR2 SNEGSKA (reference sequence). CDR3 protein: CSAPGLAGRKETQYF. The CDR3, as DNA: TGCAGTGCCCCGGGACTAGCGGGACGAAAAGAGACCCAGTACTTC.

This clonotype was picked up many times. A much more abundant neighbour one base away suggests this may be a read error. Here the CDR3 DNA reads TGTGCCATCAGGGAGTTGGACCTGGGGGGCTACACCTTC. It translates to CAIRELDLGGYTF. The J gene is TRBJ1-2, the V gene TRBV10-3; D gene unclear. The length of the CDR3 is 13 residues. CDR1 ENHRY and CDR2 SYGVKD come from the germline V gene.

In its sample, this clonotype was seen a few times. The rearrangement joins TRBV14 to TRBJ2-5; D ambiguous. The last part of the DNA fits TRBJ2-7 better; the J call may be wrong. This CDR3 spans 13 amino acids. The germline CDR1 and CDR2 sequences are SGHDN and FVKESK. CDR3 sequence reads: CASSQDALDEQYF. The DNA of the CDR3 is TGTGCCAGCAGCCAAGACGCCTTGGACGAGCAGTACTTC.

This clonotype showed up many times. The V and J genes are TRBV20-1 and TRBJ1-5; D may be TRBD1 (6 bases). The germline CDR1 and CDR2 sequences are DFQATT and SNEGSKA (reference sequence). CDR3 length: 13 amino acids. The V gene lost 3 bases and the J gene lost 4 bases, with 10 bases spanning the gap. CDR3 DNA: TGCAGTGCTAGTGGGGGGGCAAATCAGCCCCAGCATTTT. Residues: CSASGGANQPQHF.

A note on this clonotype: Compared with germline, one end of the junction differs, possibly owing to a read error. The rearrangement uses TRBV5-4 and TRBJ2-1; 10 bases fit TRBD2. Germline V gene sequence: CDR1 SGHNT, CDR2 YYREEE (reference sequence). The CDR3 is 15 residues long. CDR3 nucleotide sequence: TGTACCAGCAGCTCTAGCGGGGGAACCTACAATGAGCAGTTCTTC. Translating it yields CTSSSSGGTYNEQFF.